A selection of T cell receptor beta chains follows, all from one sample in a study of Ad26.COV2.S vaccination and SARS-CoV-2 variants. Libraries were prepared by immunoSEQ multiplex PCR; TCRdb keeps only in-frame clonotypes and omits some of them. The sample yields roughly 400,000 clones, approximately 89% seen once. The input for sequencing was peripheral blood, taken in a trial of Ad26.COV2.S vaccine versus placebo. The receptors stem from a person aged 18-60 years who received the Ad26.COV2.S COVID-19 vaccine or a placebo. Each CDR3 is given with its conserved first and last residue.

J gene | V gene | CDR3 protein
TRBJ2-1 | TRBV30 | CAWSGGSSSYNEQFF
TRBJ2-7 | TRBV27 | CASSLSGTGGHEQYF
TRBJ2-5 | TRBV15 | CATSLRRTSGSGETQYF
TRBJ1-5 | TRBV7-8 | CASSLGGAGSDQPQHF
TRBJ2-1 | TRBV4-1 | CASSQILAGYNEQFF
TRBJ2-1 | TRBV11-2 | CASSLDGLAGGHQFF
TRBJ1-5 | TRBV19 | CASSIVLGAGNQPQHF
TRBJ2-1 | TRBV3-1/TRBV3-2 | CASSQVANRGNEQFF
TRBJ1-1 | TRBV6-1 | CASSENWSWSEAFF
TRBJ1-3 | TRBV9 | CVGGKSGNTIYF
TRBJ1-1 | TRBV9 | CASSVEAGGTEAFF
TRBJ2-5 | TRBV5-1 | CASSLARGIGETQYF
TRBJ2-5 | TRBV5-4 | CASSSGTGGMAQYF
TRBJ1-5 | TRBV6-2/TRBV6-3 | CASSYLAVRGGNQPQHF
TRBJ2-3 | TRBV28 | CASSSPSQTADTQYF
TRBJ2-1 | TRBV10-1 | CASSPGTGLTNEQFF
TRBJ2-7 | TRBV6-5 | CASSYSGGEQYF
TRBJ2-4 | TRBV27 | CASSLLAGGGKDIQYF
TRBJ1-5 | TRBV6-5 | CASSRWGGNQPQHF
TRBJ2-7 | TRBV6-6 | CASSYSTGAYEQYF
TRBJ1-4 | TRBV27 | CASSLWAGKSTNEKLFF
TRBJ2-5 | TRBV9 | CASSRTGGETQYF
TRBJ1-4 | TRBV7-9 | CASSLADRGRGKLFF
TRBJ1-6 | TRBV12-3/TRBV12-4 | CASSPSRSPLHF
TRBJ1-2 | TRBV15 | CATSSEDRGYTF
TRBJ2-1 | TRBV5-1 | CASSLGDGGRYNEQFF
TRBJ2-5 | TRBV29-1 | CSVESGQGRNQETQYF
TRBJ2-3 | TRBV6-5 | CASSGGTDTQYF
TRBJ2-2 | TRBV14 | CASSQVNGANTGELFF
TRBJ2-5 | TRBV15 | CATSRDPLAGRETQYF
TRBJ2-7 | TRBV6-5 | CASRPYTQLAYEQYF
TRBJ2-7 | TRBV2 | CASSEGPFVDF
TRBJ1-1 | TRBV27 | CASIPSLLNTEAFF
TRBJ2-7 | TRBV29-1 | CSVAQRDREQYF
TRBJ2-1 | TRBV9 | CASSGGEQFF
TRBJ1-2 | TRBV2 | CASSVRGQTYGYTF
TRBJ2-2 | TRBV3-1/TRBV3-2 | CASSLPPGAGATGELFF
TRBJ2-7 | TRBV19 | CASSPSLGTSGGAYEQYF
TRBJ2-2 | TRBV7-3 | CASSLLGPDSAQYTGELFF
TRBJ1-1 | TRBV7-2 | CASSLGDIGFTEAFF
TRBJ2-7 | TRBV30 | CAWSVLAGSGEQYF
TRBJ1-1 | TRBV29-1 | CSVGPGQGEAFF
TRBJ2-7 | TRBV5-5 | CASSLLAEGSYEQYF
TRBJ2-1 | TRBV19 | CASSLGGTIYNEQFF
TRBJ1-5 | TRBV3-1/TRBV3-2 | CASSQGTGGGQPQHF
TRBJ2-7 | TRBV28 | CASSSPRGAAYEQYF
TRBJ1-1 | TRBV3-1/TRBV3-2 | CASSPPKLGTEAFF
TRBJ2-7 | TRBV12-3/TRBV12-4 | CASSLGSRLEINF
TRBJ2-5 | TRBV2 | CASTREVETQYF
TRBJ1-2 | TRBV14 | CASSDIAGNYGYTF
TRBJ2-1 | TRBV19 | CASSIGAGGEYNEQFF
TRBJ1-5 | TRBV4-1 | CASSQERGQNQPQHF
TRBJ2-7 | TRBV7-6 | CASSFGMGLADRLGYEQYF
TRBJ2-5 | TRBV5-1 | CASSLGSEETQYF
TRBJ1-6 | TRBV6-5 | CASSYSPGEPLHF